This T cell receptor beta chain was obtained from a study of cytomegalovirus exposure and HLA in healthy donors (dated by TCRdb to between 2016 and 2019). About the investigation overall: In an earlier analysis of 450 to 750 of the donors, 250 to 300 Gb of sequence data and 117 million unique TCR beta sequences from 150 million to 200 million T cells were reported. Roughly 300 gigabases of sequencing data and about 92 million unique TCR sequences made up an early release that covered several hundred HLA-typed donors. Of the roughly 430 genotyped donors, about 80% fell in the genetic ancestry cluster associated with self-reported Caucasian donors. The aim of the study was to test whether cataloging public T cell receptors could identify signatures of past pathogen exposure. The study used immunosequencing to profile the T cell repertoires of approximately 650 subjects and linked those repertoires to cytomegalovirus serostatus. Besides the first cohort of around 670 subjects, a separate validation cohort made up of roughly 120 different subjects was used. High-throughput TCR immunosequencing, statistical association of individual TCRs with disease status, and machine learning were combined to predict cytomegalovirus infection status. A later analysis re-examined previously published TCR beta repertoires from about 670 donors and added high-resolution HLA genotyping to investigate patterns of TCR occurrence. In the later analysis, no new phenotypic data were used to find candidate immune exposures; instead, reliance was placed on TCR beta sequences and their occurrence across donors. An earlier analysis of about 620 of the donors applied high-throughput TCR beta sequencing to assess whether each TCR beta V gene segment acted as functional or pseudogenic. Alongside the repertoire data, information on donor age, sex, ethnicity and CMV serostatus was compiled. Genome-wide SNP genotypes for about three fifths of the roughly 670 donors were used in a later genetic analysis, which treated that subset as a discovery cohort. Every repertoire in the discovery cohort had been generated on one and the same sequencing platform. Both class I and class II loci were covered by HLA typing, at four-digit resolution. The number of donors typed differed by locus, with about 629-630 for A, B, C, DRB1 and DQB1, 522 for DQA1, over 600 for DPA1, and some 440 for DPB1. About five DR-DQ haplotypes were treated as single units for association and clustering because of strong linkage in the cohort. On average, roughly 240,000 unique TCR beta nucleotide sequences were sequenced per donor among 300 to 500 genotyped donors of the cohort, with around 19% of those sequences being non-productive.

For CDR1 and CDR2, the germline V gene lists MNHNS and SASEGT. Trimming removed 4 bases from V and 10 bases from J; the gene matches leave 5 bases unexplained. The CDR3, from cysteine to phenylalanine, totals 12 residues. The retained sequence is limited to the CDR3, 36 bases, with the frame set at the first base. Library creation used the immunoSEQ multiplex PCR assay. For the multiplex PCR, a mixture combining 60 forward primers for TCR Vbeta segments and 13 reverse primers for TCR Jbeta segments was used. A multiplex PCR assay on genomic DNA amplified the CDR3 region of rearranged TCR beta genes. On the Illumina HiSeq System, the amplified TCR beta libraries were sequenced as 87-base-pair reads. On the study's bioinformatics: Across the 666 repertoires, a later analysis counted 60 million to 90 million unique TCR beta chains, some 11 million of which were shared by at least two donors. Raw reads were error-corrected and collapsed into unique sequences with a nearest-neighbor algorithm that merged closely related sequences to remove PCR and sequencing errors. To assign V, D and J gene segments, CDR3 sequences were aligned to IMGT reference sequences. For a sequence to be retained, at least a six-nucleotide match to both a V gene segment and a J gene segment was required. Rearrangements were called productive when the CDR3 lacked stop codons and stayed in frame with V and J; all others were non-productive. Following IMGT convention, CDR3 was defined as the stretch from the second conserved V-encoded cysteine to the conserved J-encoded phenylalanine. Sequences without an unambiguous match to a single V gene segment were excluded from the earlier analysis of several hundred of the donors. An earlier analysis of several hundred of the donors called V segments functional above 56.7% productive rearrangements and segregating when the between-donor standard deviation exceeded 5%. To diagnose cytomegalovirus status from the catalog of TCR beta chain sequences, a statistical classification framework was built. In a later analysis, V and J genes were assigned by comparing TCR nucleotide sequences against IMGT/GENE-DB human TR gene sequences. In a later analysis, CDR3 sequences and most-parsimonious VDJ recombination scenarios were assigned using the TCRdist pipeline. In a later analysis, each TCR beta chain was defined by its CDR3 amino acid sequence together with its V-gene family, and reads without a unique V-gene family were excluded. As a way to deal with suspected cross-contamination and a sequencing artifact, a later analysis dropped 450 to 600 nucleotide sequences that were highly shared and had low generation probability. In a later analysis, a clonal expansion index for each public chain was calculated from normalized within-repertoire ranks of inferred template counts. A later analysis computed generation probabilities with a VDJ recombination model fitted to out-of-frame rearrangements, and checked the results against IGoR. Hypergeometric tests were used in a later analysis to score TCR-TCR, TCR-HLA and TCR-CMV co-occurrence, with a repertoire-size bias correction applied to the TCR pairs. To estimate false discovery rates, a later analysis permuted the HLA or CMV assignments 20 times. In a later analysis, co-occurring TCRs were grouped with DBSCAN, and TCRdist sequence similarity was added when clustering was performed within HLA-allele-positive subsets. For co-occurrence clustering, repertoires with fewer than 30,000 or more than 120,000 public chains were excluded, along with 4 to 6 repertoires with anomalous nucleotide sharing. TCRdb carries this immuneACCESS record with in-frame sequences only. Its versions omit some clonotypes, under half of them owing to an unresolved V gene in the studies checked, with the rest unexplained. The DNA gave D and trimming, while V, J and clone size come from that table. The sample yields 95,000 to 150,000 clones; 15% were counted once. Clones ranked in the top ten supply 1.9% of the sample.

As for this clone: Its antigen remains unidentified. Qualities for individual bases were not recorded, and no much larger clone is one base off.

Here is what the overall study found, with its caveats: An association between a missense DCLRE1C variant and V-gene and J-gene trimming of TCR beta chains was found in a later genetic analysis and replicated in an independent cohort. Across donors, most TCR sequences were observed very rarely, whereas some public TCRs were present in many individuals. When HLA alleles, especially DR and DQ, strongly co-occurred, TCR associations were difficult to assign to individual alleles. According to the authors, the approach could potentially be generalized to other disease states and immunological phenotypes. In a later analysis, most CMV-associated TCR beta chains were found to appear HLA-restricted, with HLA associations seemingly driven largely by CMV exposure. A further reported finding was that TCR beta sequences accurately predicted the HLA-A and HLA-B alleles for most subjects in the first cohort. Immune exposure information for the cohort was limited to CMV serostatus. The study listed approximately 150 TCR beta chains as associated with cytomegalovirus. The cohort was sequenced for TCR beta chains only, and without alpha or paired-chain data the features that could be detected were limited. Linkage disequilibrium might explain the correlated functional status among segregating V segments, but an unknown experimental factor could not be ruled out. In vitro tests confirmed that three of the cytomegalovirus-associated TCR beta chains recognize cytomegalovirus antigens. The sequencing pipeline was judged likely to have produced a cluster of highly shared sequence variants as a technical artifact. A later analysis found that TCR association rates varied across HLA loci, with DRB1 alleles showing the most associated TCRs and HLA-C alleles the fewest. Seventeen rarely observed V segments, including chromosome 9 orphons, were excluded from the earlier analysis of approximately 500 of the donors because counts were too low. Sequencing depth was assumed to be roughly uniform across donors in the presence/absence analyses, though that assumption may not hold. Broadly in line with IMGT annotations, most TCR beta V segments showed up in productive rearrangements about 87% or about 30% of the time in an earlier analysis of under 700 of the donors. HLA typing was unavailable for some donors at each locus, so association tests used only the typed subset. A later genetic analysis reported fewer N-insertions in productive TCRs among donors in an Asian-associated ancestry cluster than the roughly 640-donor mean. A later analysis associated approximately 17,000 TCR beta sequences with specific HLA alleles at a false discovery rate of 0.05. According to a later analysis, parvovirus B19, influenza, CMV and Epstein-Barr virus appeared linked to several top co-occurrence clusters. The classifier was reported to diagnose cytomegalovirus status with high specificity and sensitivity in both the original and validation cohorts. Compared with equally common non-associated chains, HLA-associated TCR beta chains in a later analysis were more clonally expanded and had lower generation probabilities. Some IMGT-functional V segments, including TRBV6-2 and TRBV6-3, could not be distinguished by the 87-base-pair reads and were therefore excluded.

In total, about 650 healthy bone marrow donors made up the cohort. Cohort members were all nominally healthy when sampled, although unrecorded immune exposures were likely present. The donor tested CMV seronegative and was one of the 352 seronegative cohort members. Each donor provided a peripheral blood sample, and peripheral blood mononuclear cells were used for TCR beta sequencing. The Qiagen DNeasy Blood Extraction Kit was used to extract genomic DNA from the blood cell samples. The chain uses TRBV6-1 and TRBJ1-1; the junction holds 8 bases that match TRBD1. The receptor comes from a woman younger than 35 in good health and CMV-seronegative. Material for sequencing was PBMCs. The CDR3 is CASSARDRGAFF. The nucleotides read TGTGCCAGCAGTGCTCGAGACAGGGGAGCTTTCTTT.